This TCR beta chain originates from a study of T cell repertoires in cytomegalovirus infection. The sample holds many counts of this clonotype. The antigen is undetermined. Via MiXCR, TCRdb re-called the reads, giving one row per CDR3 protein. The sample holds 49,000 or so distinct CDR3 sequences; under 20% are singletons and the top ten take approximately 53%. The specimen was CD8+ T cells from cultured PBMCs, collected from culture after CMV antigen stimulation. The receptor was isolated from a human donor in good health (CMV status not recorded). Some clones in this sample may be carry-over from other donors' samples.

This CDR3 reads CASSFKTSGRNQTQYF. CDR3 coding DNA: TGTGCCAGCAGCTTTAAGACTAGCGGGAGGAACCAGACCCAGTACTTC. The chain couples TRBV11-2 to TRBJ2-5, with TRBD2 matching 13 bases. This CDR3 region has 16 residues. V lost 3 bases, J lost 6 bases, and 7 bases stayed unmatched. Germline lookup yields CDR1 SGHAT and CDR2 FQNNGV.